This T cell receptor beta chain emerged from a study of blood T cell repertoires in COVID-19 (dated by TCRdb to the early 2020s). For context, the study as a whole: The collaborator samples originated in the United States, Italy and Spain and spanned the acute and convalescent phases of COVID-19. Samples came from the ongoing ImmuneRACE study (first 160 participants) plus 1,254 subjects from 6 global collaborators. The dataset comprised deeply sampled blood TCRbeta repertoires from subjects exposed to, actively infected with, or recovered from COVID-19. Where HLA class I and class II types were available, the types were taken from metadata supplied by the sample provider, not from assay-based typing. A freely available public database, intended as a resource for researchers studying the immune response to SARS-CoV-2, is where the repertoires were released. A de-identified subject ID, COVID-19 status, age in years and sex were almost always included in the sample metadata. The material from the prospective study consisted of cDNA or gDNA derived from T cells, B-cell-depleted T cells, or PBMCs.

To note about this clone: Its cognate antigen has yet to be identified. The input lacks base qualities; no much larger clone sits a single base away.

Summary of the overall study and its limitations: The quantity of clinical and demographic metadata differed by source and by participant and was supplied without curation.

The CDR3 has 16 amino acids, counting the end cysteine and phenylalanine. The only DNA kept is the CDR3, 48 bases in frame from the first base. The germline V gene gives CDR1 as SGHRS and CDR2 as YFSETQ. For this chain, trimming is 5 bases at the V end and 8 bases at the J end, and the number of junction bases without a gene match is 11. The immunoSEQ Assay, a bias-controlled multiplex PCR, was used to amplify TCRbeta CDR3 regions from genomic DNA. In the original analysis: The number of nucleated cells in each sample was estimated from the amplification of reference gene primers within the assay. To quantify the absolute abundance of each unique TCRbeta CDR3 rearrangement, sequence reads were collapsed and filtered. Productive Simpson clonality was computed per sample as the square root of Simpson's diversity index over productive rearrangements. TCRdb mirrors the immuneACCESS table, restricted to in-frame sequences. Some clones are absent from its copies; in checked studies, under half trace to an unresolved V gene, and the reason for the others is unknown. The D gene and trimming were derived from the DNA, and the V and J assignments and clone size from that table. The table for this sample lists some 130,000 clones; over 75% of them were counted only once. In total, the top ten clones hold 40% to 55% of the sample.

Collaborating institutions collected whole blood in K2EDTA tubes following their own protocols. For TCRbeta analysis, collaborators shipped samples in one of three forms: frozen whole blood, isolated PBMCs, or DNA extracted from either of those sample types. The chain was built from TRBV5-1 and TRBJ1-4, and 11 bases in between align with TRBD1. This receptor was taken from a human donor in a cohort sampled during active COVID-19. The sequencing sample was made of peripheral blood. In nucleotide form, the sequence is TGCGCCAGCAGATCGGGACAGGGGGGCTCCTACGAAAAACTGTTTTTT. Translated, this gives CASRSGQGGSYEKLFF.